A selection of T cell receptor beta chains follows, all from one sample in a study of blood T cell repertoires in COVID-19. Clones were sequenced by immunoSEQ multiplex PCR, and TCRdb holds only the in-frame ones, with some missing. The sample lists around 400,000 clones; around 90% were seen once. Material: peripheral blood. Source of these receptors: a man aged 40-55 years with acute or convalescent COVID-19. CDR3s include the opening cysteine and the closing phenylalanine or tryptophan. Each record gives: V gene, J gene, CDR3 protein.

v_gene: TRBV29-1
j_gene: TRBJ2-7
CDR3aa: CSVGTGKGDEQYF

v_gene: TRBV28
j_gene: TRBJ1-2
CDR3aa: CASSLAEAGQQLNYGYTF

v_gene: TRBV30
j_gene: TRBJ1-4
CDR3aa: CAWDAGQKLFF

v_gene: TRBV6-4
j_gene: TRBJ1-1
CDR3aa: CASRAPARRDNTEAFF

v_gene: TRBV5-1
j_gene: TRBJ1-2
CDR3aa: CASGQGDANYGYTF

v_gene: TRBV9
j_gene: TRBJ1-2
CDR3aa: CASSVGGGYGYTF

v_gene: TRBV12-3/TRBV12-4
j_gene: TRBJ1-2
CDR3aa: CASSWTGDGYTF

v_gene: TRBV18
j_gene: TRBJ2-4
CDR3aa: CASSPSRTENIQYF

v_gene: TRBV10-1
j_gene: TRBJ2-7
CDR3aa: CASSESGTSHEQYF

v_gene: TRBV5-4
j_gene: TRBJ2-7
CDR3aa: CASRASGGHEQYF

v_gene: TRBV30
j_gene: TRBJ2-1
CDR3aa: CAWQVGGVGNEQFF

v_gene: TRBV12-5
j_gene: TRBJ1-5
CDR3aa: CASGGSGDQPQHF

v_gene: TRBV5-1
j_gene: TRBJ2-1
CDR3aa: CASSLDVGGNEQFF

v_gene: TRBV27
j_gene: TRBJ1-1
CDR3aa: CASSLSLSSGEAFF

v_gene: TRBV4-1
j_gene: TRBJ2-1
CDR3aa: CASSPPGQASYNEQFF

v_gene: TRBV12-2
j_gene: TRBJ1-2
CDR3aa: CASRFPRREGGYTF

v_gene: TRBV5-1
j_gene: TRBJ2-1
CDR3aa: CASSDGTSIYNEQFF

v_gene: TRBV18
j_gene: TRBJ2-2
CDR3aa: CASSPLASGGTGELFF

v_gene: TRBV7-9
j_gene: TRBJ1-5
CDR3aa: CASSLFLGPRGNQPQHF

v_gene: TRBV7-3
j_gene: TRBJ2-1
CDR3aa: CASSPTPTSGGYNEQFF

v_gene: TRBV10-1
j_gene: TRBJ2-7
CDR3aa: CASSAGTGDEQYF

v_gene: TRBV4-1
j_gene: TRBJ2-4
CDR3aa: CASSQVAGGHPSTHIQYF

v_gene: TRBV4-2
j_gene: TRBJ1-1
CDR3aa: CASSQPDDRGAFF

v_gene: TRBV5-6
j_gene: TRBJ2-3
CDR3aa: CASSPGSRGTDTQYF

v_gene: TRBV3-1/TRBV3-2
j_gene: TRBJ2-7
CDR3aa: CASSQAVLGDEQYF

v_gene: TRBV12-3/TRBV12-4
j_gene: TRBJ1-2
CDR3aa: CASSLSQASLGTF

v_gene: TRBV27
j_gene: TRBJ1-6
CDR3aa: CASSLTGVVSYNSPLHF

v_gene: TRBV5-1
j_gene: TRBJ2-2
CDR3aa: CASSLAQITGELFF

v_gene: TRBV6-5
j_gene: TRBJ1-1
CDR3aa: CASSLRQGTEAFF

v_gene: TRBV5-5
j_gene: TRBJ1-2
CDR3aa: CASTLVLDRAYGYTF

v_gene: TRBV19
j_gene: TRBJ1-2
CDR3aa: CASSIAEGSEGYTF

v_gene: TRBV5-1
j_gene: TRBJ1-2
CDR3aa: CASSLAGDYGYTF

v_gene: TRBV6-9
j_gene: TRBJ2-2
CDR3aa: CASSYLELGMRAGELFF

v_gene: TRBV4-2
j_gene: TRBJ2-2
CDR3aa: CASSQNRGTGELFF

v_gene: TRBV9
j_gene: TRBJ2-7
CDR3aa: CASSVGGQGASYEQYF

v_gene: TRBV27
j_gene: TRBJ2-1
CDR3aa: CASSLGLAGVGVNEQFF

v_gene: TRBV5-1
j_gene: TRBJ1-2
CDR3aa: CASSTNGQARGYTF

v_gene: TRBV4-3
j_gene: TRBJ2-1
CDR3aa: CASSHNSYNEQFF

v_gene: TRBV27
j_gene: TRBJ1-3
CDR3aa: CASSPATRQDRNTIYF

v_gene: TRBV5-4
j_gene: TRBJ2-1
CDR3aa: CASSQRQYRYNEQFF

v_gene: TRBV29-1
j_gene: TRBJ1-3
CDR3aa: CSVEGGSGNTIYF

v_gene: TRBV7-9
j_gene: TRBJ1-6
CDR3aa: CASSLDEDRTRGFNSPLHF

v_gene: TRBV2
j_gene: TRBJ2-5
CDR3aa: CASSEFIPQETQYF

v_gene: TRBV3-1/TRBV3-2
j_gene: TRBJ2-1
CDR3aa: CASSLDTRSINEQFF

v_gene: TRBV6-2/TRBV6-3
j_gene: TRBJ1-6
CDR3aa: CASSLNQGFRYNSPLHF

v_gene: TRBV27
j_gene: TRBJ2-7
CDR3aa: CASSLNPAGVPYEQYF

v_gene: TRBV27
j_gene: TRBJ2-7
CDR3aa: CASSSGQGRYEQYF

v_gene: TRBV4-3
j_gene: TRBJ2-7
CDR3aa: CASSPGQGGYEQYF

v_gene: TRBV13
j_gene: TRBJ2-3
CDR3aa: CASSKEADTQYF

v_gene: TRBV28
j_gene: TRBJ1-4
CDR3aa: CASSHGQESEKLFF